The clone carrying this T cell receptor beta chain has just a few counts. Its antigen is still unknown. The sample originates from a study of cytomegalovirus exposure and HLA in healthy donors. Researchers ran the PCR with 60 Vbeta and 13 Jbeta primers. Data came from immunoSEQ multiplex PCR; TCRdb stores just in-frame clones and leaves some out. The sample records more than 95,000 clones, 78% being singletons. Study observations and caveats: Donors belonging to an Asian-associated ancestry cluster reportedly showed fewer N-insertions in productive TCRs than the roughly 700-donor mean, according to what a later analysis found.

The TCR comes from a man aged 25 to 40 in good health and CMV-seropositive. Sequencing was performed on PBMCs.

For the CDR3, the DNA is TGCGCCAGCAGGGGAGGGAATCAGCCCCAGCATTTT. Residues: CASRGGNQPQHF. The chain recombines TRBV23-1 with TRBJ1-5; no clear D. TRBV23-1 belongs to the ORF category, with a function that is uncertain. V gave up 6 bases and J gave up 4 bases, with 7 bases separating them. This CDR3 contains 12 residues.